This record looks at one T cell receptor beta chain sequence and its context. Original processing methods: Estimation of nucleated cell counts relied on the amplification of reference gene primers. TCRdb keeps only in-frame clones here, not all; method: immunoSEQ multiplex PCR. V and J calls and clone size come straight from that table; D and trimming were deduced from the DNA. The sample holds 270,000 or so clones; under 90% are singletons and the top ten take 9.4%. Germline trimming cut 5 bases from V and 4 bases from J; bases unmatched to any gene: 9. CDR3 length: 16 amino acids. Germline-derived CDR1 and CDR2 are LNHDA and SQIVND (reference sequence). These data belong to a study of blood T cell repertoires in COVID-19. Study-wide background: The United States, Italy and Spain were the sources of the acute and convalescent COVID-19 samples. Nucleic acid was either cDNA or gDNA, and it came from T cells, B-cell-depleted T cells, or PBMCs.

The sequenced sample consisted of peripheral blood. The genes are TRBV19 and TRBJ1-2; 11 bases map to TRBD1. The receptor's source is a woman aged 50 to 60 who had recovered from COVID-19. CDR3 DNA: TGTGCCAGTAGTGAGGACAGGGGGCCCCGTAGCTATGGCTACACCTTC. Its protein is CASSEDRGPRSYGYTF.